One and the same sample provided the 10 T cell receptor beta chains below, sequenced in a study of T cells in narcolepsy. Assay: immunoSEQ multiplex PCR; the TCRdb copy retains only in-frame clones and omits some. The data contain about 24,000 clones, 85% of them singletons. The sequenced material came from memory (CD45RA-) CD4+ T cells from blood. The source of these receptors is a human donor in good health.

This chain links TRBV29-1 with TRBJ2-3, with D unresolved. CDR1 is SQVTM and CDR2 is ANQGSEA in the germline V gene. Trimming shortened V by 0 bases and J by 0 bases, and 13 bases separated the two germline ends. The CDR3 is made up of 16 amino acids. The CDR3 sequence: CSVEDLSFSSTDTQYF. Here the CDR3 DNA reads TGCAGCGTTGAAGATCTAAGTTTCTCTAGCACAGATACGCAGTATTTT.

The V gene is TRBV14, the J gene TRBJ2-7; D remains unclear. The germline V gene encodes CDR1 SGHDN and CDR2 FVKESK. The V end was cut by 0 bases, the J end by 4 bases, with 7 bases between. This CDR3 region has 13 residues. The CDR3 is CASSQDSVYEQYF. DNA of the CDR3: TGTGCCAGCAGCCAAGACTCGGTTTACGAGCAGTACTTC.

The chain's CDR3 is CASSSTSGSLRNEQFF. CDR3 DNA: TGTGCCAGCAGTTCCACTAGCGGCTCTCTCCGGAATGAGCAGTTCTTC. The chain combines TRBV5-4 with TRBJ2-1; 8 nucleotides align to TRBD2. The CDR3 is made up of 16 amino acids. Trimming at V came to 5 bases and at J to 7 bases, leaving 14 bases not matched to a gene. Germline V gene lookup returns CDR1 SGHNT and CDR2 YYREEE (reference sequence).

This clone has only a few counts. The chain joins TRBV30 to TRBJ2-5, with TRBD2 matching 14 bases. Germline V gene lookup returns CDR1 GTSNPN and CDR2 SVGIG (reference sequence). This CDR3 is built from 17 residues. The J segment lost 4 bases and the V segment lost 4 bases, leaving 11 bases of the junction unmatched. CDR3 region: CAWKFEPGLAGVETQYF. DNA for the CDR3: TGTGCCTGGAAGTTCGAGCCGGGACTAGCGGGAGTAGAGACCCAGTACTTC.

The chain joins TRBV4-2 to TRBJ2-3; D remains ambiguous. The germline V gene has CDR1 LGHNA and CDR2 YNFKEQ. The CDR3 is 18 residues long. With 3 bases removed from V and 0 bases from J, the gap between germline ends came to 19 bases. CDR3 protein: CASSHAKVRTDSTDTQYF. Here the CDR3 DNA reads TGTGCCAGCAGCCACGCGAAAGTCCGTACTGACAGCACAGATACGCAGTATTTT.

This clone was seen a few times. This chain joins TRBV6-5 and TRBJ2-2, with a possible D match to TRBD1 (6 bases). Trimming removed 6 bases from V and 5 bases from J, with 16 bases in between. The V gene's germline CDR1 is MNHEY and CDR2 SVGAGI. This CDR3 contains 15 residues. The CDR3 coding sequence is TGTGCCAGCAGCCGACAGGCGTGGGGGACCGGGGAGCTGTTTTTT. Translation gives CASSRQAWGTGELFF.

This clone was observed a handful of times. Other DNA sequences in this sample translate to the same CDR3. This rearrangement joins TRBV18 to TRBJ1-5; D possibly corresponds to TRBD1 (5 bases). V was shortened by 4 bases and J by 5 bases, with 12 bases between the two germline ends. CDR1 KGHSH and CDR2 LQKENI come from the germline V gene. The CDR3 is 14 amino acids. CDR3 sequence reads: CASSLTGGDQPQHF. CDR3 in DNA: TGTGCCAGCTCACTGACGGGGGGTGATCAGCCCCAGCATTTT.

The gene calls are TRBV29-1 and TRBJ2-7; D is unresolved. Germline values: CDR1 SQVTM, CDR2 ANQGSEA. Deletions cut 4 bases from V and 6 bases from J, with 7 bases between. The CDR3 spans 10 residues. The CDR3 protein is CSVGFGEQYF. CDR3 bases: TGCAGCGTTGGATTTGGCGAGCAGTACTTC.

This clone was detected once. This chain links TRBV18 with TRBJ2-6, with 7 nucleotides matching TRBD1. The ends lost 6 bases at V and 4 bases at J; junction bases unmatched: 6. The CDR3 has 15 amino acids. Germline loops: CDR1 KGHSH, CDR2 LQKENI. The CDR3 is CASSPTGAGANVLTF. DNA for the CDR3: TGTGCCAGCTCGCCTACAGGGGCCGGGGCCAACGTCCTGACTTTC.

The CDR3 DNA sequence: TGTGCTAGTGGTTTAACTAGCGGGGGATTCAGCCCCTACAATGAGCAGTTCTTC. Translation: CASGLTSGGFSPYNEQFF. The V gene is TRBV12-5, the J gene TRBJ2-1; 11 bases are shared with TRBD2. Germline values: CDR1 LGHNT, CDR2 FRNRAP. V gave up 3 bases and J gave up 2 bases; unmatched junction bases: 9. There are 18 residues in the CDR3.